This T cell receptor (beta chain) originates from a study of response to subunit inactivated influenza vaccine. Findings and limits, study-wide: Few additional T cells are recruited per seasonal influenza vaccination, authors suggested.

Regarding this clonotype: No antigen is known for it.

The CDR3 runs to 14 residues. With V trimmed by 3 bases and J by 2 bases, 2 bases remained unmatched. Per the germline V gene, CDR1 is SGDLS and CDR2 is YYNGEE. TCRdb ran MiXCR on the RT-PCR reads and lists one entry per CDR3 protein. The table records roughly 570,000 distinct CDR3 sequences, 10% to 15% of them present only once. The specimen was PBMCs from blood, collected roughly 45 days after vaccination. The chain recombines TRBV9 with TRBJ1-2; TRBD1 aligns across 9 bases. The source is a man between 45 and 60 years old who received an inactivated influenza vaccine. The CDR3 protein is CASSEGQGNYGYTF. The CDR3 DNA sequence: TGTGCCAGCAGCGAAGGACAGGGGAACTATGGCTACACCTTC.